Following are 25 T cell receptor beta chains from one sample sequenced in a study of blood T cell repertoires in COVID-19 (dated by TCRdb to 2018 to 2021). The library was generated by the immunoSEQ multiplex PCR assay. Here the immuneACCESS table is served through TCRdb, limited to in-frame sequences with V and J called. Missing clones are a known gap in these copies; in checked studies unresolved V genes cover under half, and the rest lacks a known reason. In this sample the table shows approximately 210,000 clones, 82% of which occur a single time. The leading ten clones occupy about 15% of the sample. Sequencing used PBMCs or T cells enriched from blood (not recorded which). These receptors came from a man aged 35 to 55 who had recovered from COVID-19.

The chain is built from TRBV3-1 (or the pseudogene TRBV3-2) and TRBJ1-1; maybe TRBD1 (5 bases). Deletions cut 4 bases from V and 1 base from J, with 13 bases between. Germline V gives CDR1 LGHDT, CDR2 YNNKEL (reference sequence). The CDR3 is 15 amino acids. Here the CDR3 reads CASSRYTGGNTEAFF. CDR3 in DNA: TGTGCCAGCAGCCGGTACACAGGCGGGAACACTGAAGCTTTCTTT.

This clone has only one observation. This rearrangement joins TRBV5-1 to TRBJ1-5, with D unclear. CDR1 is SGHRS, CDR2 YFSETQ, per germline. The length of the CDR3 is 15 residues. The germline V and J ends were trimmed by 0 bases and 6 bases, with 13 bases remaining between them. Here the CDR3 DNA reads TGCGCCAGCAGCTTGGGCCCAGCGCTGGGTCAGCCCCAGCATTTT. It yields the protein CASSLGPALGQPQHF.

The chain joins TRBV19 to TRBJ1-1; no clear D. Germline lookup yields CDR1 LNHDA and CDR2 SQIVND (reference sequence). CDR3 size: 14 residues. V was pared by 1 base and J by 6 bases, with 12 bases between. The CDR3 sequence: CASSIGSLPAEAFF. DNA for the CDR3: TGTGCCAGTAGTATAGGTTCCCTCCCGGCTGAAGCTTTCTTT.

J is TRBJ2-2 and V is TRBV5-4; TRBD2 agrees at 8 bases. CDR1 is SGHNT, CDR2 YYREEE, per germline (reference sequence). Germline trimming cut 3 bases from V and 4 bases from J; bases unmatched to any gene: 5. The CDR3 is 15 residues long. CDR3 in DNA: TGTGCCAGCAGCTACAAGCGGGGGAGCACCGGGGAGCTGTTTTTT. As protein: CASSYKRGSTGELFF.

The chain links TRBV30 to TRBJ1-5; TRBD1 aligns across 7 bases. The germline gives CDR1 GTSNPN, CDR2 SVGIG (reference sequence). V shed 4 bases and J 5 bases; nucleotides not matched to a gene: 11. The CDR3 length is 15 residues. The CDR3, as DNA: TGTGCCTGGAAGGGGGCCAACAGGAGGGATCAGCCCCAGCATTTT. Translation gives CAWKGANRRDQPQHF.

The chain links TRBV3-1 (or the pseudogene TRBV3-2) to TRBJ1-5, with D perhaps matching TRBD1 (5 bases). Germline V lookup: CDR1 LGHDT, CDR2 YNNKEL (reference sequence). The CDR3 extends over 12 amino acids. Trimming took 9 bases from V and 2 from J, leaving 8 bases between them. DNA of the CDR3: TGTGCCAGTAGGGGTGGCAATCAGCCCCAGCATTTT. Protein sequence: CASRGGNQPQHF.

The CDR3 DNA reads as TGCGCCAGCAGCCGGAACCGGGACTACTACACCTACGAGCAGTACTTC. Amino acid sequence: CASSRNRDYYTYEQYF. The rearrangement links TRBV4-3 to TRBJ2-7; the match to TRBD2 covers 7 bases. This CDR3 is 16 amino acids long. V lost 4 bases to trimming and J lost 2 bases; unmatched junction nucleotides: 11. Germline loops: CDR1 LGHNA, CDR2 YSLEER.

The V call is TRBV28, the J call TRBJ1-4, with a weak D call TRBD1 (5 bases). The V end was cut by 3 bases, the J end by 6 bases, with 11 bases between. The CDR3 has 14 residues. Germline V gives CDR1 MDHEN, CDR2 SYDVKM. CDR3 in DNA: TGTGCCAGCAGTTTTCCAGGGTCTGATGAAAAACTGTTTTTT. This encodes CASSFPGSDEKLFF.

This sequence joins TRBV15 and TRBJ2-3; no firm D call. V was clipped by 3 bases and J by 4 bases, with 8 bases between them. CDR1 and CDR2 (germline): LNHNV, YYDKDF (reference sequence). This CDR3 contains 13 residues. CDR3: CATSRGPSDTQYF. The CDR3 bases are TGTGCCACCAGCAGGGGCCCTTCAGATACGCAGTATTTT.

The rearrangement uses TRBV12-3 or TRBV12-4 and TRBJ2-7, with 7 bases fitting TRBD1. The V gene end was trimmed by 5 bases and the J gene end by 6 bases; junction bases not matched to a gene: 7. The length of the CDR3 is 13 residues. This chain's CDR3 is CASSANRGREQYF. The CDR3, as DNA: TGTGCCAGCAGTGCCAACAGGGGACGCGAGCAGTACTTC.

The CDR3 loop reads CASSLDQGTGYTF. CDR3 nucleotides: TGTGCCAGCAGCTTAGATCAGGGAACTGGCTACACCTTC. The chain uses TRBV11-2 and TRBJ1-2, with D tentatively TRBD1 (5 bases). V was shortened by 0 bases and J by 7 bases, with 9 bases between the two germline ends. The V gene's germline CDR1 is SGHAT and CDR2 FQNNGV. This CDR3 is 13 amino acids long. The whole variable domain, remainder taken from reference TRBV11-2 and TRBJ1-2, is EAGVAQSPRYKIIEKRQSVAFWCNPISGHATLYWYQQILGQGPKLLIQFQNNGVVDDSQLPKDRFSAERLKGVDSTLKIQPAKLEDSAVYLCASSLDQGTGYTFGSGTRLTVV.

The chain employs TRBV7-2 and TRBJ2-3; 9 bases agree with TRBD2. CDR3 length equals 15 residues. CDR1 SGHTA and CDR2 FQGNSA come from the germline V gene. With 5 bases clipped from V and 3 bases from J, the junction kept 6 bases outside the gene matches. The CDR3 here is CASSPPSGETDTQYF. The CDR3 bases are TGTGCCAGCAGCCCACCTAGCGGGGAGACAGATACGCAGTATTTT.

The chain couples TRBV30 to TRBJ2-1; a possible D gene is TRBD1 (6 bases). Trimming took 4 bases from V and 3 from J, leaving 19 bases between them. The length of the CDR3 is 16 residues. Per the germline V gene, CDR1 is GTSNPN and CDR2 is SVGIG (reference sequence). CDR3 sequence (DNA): TGTGCCTGGACCCACCCGGACAGCTACCTCTACAATGAGCAGTTCTTC. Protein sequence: CAWTHPDSYLYNEQFF.

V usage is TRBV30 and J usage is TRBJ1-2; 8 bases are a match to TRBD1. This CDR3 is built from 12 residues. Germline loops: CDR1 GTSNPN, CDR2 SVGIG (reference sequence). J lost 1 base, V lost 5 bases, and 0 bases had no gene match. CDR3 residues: CAWGQGNYGYTF. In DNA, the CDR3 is TGTGCCTGGGGACAGGGTAACTATGGCTACACCTTC. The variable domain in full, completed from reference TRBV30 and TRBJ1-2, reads SQTIHQWPATLVQPVGSPLSLECTVEGTSNPNLYWYRQAAGRGLQLLFYSVGIGQISSEVPQNLSASRPQDRQFILSSKKLLLSDSGFYLCAWGQGNYGYTFGSGTRLTVV.

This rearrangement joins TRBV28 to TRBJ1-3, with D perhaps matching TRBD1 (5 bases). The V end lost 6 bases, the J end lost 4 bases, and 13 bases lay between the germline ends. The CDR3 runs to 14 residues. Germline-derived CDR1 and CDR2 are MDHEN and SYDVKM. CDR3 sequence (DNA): TGTGCCAGCAGGATCCAGGGATCCGGAAACACCATATATTTT. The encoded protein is CASRIQGSGNTIYF.

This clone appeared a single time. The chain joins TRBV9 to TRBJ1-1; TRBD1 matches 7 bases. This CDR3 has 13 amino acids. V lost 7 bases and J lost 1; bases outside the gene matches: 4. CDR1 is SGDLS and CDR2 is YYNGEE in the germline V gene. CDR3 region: CASGAGGNTEAFF. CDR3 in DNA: TGTGCCAGCGGTGCAGGGGGGAACACTGAAGCTTTCTTT.

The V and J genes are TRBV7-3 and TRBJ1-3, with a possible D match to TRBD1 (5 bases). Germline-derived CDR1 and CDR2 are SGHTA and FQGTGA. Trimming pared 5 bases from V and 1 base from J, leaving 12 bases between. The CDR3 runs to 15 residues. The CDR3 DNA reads TGTGCCAGCAGCCAAAGCGGGGGTTCTGGAAACACCATATATTTT. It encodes CASSQSGGSGNTIYF.

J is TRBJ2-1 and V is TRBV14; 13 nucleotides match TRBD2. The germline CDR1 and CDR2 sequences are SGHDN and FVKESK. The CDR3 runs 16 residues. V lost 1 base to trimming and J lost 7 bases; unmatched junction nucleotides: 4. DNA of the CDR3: TGTGCCAGCAGCCAAGGGACTAGCGGGAGATATAATGAGCAGTTCTTC. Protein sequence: CASSQGTSGRYNEQFF. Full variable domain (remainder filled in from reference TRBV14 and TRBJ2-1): EAGVTQFPSHSVIEKGQTVTLRCDPISGHDNLYWYRRVMGKEIKFLLHFVKESKQDESGMPNNRFLAERTGGTYSTLKVQPAELEDSGVYFCASSQGTSGRYNEQFFGPGTRLTVL.

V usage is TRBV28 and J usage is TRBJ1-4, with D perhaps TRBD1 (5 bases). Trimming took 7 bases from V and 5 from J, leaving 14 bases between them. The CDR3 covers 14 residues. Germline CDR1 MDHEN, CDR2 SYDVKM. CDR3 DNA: TGTGCCAGCATGGTTACGGGGGGAAATGAAAAACTGTTTTTT. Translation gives CASMVTGGNEKLFF.

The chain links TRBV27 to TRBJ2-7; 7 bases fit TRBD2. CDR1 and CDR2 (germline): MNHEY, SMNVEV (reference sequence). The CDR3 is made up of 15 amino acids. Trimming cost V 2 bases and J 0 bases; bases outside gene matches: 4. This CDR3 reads CASSLRRGSSYEQYF. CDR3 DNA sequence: TGTGCCAGCAGTTTACGGCGGGGGAGCTCCTACGAGCAGTACTTC.

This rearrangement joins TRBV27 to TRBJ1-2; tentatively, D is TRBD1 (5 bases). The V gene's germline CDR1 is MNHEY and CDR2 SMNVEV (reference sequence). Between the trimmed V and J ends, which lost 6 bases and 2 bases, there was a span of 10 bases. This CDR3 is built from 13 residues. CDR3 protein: CASSYSGNYGYTF. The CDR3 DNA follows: TGTGCCAGCAGCTACTCAGGGAACTATGGCTACACCTTC.

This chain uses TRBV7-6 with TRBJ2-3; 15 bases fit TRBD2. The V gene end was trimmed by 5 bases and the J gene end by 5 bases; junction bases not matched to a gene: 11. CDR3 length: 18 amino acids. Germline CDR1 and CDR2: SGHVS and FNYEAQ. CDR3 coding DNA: TGTGCCAGCAGCCTGGGCCGGACTAGCGGGAGGGCCCGAGATACGCAGTATTTT. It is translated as CASSLGRTSGRARDTQYF. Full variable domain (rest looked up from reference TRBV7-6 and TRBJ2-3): GAGVSQSPRYKVTKRGQDVALRCDPISGHVSLYWYRQALGQGPEFLTYFNYEAQQDKSGLPNDRFSAERPEGSISTLTIQRTEQRDSAMYRCASSLGRTSGRARDTQYFGPGTRLTVL.

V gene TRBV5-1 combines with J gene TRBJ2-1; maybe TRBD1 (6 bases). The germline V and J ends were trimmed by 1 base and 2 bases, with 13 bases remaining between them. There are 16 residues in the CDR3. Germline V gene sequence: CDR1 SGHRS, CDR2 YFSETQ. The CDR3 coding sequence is TGCGCCAGCAGCTTGAGACAGGCTGCCCCCTACAATGAGCAGTTCTTC. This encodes CASSLRQAAPYNEQFF.

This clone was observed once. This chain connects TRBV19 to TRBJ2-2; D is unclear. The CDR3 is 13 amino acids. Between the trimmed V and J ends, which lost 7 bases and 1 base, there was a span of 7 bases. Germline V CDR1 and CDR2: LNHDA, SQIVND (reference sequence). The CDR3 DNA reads TGTGCCAGTAACGACTGGAACACCGGGGAGCTGTTTTTT. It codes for CASNDWNTGELFF.

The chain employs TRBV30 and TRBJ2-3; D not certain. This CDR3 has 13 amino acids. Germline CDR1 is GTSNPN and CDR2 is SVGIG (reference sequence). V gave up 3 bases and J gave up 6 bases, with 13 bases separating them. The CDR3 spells CAWRLAGPDTQYF. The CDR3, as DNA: TGTGCCTGGAGGTTGGCAGGCCCCGATACGCAGTATTTT.